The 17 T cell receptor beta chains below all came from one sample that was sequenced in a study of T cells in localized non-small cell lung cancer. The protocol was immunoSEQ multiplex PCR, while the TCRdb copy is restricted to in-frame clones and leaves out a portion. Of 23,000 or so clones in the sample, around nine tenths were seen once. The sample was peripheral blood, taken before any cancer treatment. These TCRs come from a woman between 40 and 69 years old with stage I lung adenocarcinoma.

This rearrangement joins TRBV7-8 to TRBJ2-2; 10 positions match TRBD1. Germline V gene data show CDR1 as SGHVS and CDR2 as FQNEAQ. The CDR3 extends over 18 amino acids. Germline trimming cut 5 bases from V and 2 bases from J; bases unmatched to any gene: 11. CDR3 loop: CASSRRDRGLTNTGELFF. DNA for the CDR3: TGTGCCAGCAGCCGCCGGGACAGGGGACTTACCAACACCGGGGAGCTGTTTTTT.

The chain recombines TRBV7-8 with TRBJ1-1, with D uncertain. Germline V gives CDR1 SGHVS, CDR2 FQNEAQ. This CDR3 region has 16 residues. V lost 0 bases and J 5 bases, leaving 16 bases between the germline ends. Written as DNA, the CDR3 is TGTGCCAGCAGCTTAGCGGGTAGCGGAGGAGGAACTGAAGCTTTCTTT. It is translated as CASSLAGSGGGTEAFF.

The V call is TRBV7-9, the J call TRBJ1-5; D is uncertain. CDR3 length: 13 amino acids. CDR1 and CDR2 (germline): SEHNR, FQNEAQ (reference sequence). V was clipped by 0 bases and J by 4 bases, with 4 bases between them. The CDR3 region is CASSLAVNQPQHF. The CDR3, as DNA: TGTGCCAGCAGCTTAGCGGTGAATCAGCCCCAGCATTTT.

Here the CDR3 DNA reads TGTGCCAGCAGTGGCGGGACAGGGAATCAGCCCCAGCATTTT. It yields the protein CASSGGTGNQPQHF. The V call is TRBV6-1, the J call TRBJ1-5, with 9 nucleotides matching TRBD1. Trimming removed 4 bases from V and 4 bases from J; junction bases left unmatched: 2. The germline V gene has CDR1 MNHNS and CDR2 SASEGT. This CDR3 spans 14 amino acids.

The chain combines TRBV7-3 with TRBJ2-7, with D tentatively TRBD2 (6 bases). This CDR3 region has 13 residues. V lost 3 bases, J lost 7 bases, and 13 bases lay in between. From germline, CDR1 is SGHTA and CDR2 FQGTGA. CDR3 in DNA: TGTGCCAGCAGCTTCGACCCCGCGGGGGAGCAGTACTTC. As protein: CASSFDPAGEQYF.

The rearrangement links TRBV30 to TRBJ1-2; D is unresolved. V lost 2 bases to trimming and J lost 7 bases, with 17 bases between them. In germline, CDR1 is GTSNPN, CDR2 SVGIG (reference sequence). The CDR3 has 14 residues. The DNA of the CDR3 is TGTGCCTGGAGTACCGGACGGACTCTTTCTGGCTACACCTTC. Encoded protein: CAWSTGRTLSGYTF.

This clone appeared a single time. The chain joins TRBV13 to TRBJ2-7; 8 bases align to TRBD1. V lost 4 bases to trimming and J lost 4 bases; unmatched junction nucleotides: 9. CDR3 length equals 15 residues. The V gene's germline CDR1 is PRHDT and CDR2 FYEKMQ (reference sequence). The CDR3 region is CASSSGTGGGYEQYF. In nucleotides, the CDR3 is TGTGCCAGCAGCTCGGGGACAGGAGGTGGATACGAGCAGTACTTC.

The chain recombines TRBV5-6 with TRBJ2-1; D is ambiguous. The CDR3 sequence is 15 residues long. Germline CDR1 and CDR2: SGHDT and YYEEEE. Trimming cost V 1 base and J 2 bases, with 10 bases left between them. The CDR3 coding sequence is TGTGCCAGCAGCTTGCGGCGGAAAGCCTACAATGAGCAGTTCTTC. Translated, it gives CASSLRRKAYNEQFF.

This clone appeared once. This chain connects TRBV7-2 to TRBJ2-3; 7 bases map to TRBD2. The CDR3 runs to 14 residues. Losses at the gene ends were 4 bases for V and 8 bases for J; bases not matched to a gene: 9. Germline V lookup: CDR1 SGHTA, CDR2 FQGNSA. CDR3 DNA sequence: TGTGCCAGCAGCTCAACGACTAGCCGTGTTACGCAGTATTTT. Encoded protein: CASSSTTSRVTQYF.

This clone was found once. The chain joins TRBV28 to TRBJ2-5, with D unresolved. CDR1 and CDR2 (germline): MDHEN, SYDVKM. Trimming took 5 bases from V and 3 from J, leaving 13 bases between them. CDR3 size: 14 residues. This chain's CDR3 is CASSPGAVKETQYF. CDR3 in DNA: TGTGCCAGCAGTCCTGGAGCCGTCAAAGAGACCCAGTACTTC.

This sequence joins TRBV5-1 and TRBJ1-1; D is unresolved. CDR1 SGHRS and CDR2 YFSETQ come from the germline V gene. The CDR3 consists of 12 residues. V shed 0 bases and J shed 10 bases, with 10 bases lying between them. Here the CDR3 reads CASSLEQLPAFF. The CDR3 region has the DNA TGCGCCAGCAGCTTGGAGCAGCTCCCAGCTTTCTTT.

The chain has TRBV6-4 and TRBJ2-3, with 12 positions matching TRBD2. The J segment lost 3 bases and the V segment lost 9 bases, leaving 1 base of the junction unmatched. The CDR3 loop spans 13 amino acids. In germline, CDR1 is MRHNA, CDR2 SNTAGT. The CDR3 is CARLAGGTDTQYF. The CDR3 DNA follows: TGTGCCAGACTAGCGGGAGGAACAGATACGCAGTATTTT.

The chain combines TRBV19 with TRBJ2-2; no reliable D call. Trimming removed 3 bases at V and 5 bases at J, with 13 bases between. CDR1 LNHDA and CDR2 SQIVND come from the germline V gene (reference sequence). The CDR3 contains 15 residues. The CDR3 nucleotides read TGTGCCAGTAGTATCGGTTCGGAGTTGACCGGGGAGCTGTTTTTT. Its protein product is CASSIGSELTGELFF.

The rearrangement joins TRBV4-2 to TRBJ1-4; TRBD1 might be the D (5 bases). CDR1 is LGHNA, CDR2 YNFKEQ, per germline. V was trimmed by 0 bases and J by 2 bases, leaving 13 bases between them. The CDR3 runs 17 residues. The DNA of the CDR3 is TGTGCCAGCAGCCAAGATCCAATCGAGGGGACTAATGAAAAACTGTTTTTT. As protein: CASSQDPIEGTNEKLFF.

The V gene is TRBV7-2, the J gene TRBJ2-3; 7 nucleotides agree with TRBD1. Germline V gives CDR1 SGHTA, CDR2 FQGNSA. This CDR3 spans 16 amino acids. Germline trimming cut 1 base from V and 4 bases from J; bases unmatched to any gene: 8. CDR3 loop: CASSLVGTAFPDTQYF. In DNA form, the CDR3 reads TGTGCCAGCAGCTTAGTAGGGACAGCCTTTCCAGATACGCAGTATTTT.

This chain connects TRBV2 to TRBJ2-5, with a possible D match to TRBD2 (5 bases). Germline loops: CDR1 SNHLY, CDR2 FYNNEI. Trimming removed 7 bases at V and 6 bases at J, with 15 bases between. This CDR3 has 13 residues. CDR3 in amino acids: CASMSRASKTQYF. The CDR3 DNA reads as TGTGCCAGCATGTCGAGGGCCTCGAAGACCCAGTACTTC. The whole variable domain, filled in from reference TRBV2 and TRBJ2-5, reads EPEVTQTPSHQVTQMGQEVILRCVPISNHLYFYWYRQILGQKVEFLVSFYNNEISEKSEIFDDQFSVERPDGSNFTLKIRSTKLEDSAMYFCASMSRASKTQYFGPGTRLLVL.

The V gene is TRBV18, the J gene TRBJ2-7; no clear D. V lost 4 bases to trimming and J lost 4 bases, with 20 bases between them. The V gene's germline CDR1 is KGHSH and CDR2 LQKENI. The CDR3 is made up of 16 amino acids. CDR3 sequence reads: CASSLIPGDKLYEQYF. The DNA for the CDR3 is TGTGCCAGCTCACTTATACCCGGCGACAAACTTTACGAGCAGTACTTC.